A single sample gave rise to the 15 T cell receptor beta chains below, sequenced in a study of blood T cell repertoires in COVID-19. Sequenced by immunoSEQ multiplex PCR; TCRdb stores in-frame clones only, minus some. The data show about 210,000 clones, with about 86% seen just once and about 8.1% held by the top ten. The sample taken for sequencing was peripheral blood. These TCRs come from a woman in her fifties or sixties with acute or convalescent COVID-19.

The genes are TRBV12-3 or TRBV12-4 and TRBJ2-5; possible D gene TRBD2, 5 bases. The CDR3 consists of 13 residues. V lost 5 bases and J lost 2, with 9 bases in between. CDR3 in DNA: TGTGCCAGCAGTAGCGGAACGCAAGAGACCCAGTACTTC. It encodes CASSSGTQETQYF.

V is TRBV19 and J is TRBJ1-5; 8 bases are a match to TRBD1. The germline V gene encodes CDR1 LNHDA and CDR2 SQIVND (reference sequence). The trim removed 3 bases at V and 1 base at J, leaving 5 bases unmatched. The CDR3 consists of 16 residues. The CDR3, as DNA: TGTGCCAGTAGTATCTCAGGGGGCCGGAGCAATCAGCCCCAGCATTTT. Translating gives CASSISGGRSNQPQHF.

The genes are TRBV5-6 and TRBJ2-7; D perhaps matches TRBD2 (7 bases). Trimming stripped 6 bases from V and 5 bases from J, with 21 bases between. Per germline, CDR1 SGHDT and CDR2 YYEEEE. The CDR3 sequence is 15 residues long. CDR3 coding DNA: TGTGCCAGCACCCGGCCGGGGGGCAGCCCTCACGAGCAGTACTTC. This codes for CASTRPGGSPHEQYF.

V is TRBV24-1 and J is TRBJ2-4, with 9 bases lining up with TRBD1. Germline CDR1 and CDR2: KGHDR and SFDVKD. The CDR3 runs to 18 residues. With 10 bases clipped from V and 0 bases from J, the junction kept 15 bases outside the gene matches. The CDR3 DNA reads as TGTGCCACTTCCCTCCGGGACAGGGCCAAAGTAGCCAAAAACATTCAGTACTTC. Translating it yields CATSLRDRAKVAKNIQYF.

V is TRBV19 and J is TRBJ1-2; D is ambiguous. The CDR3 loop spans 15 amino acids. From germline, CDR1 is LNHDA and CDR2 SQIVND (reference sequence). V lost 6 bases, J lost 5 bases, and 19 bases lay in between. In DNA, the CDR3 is TGTGCCAGTAGGCCGCCTCTCAGGAACCAATATGGCTACACCTTC. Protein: CASRPPLRNQYGYTF.

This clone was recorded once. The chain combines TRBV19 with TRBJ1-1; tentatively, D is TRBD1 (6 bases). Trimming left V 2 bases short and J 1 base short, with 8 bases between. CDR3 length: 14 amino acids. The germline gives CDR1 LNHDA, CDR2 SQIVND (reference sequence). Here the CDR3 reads CASSISQGNTEAFF. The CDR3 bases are TGTGCCAGTAGTATATCACAGGGGAACACTGAAGCTTTCTTT.

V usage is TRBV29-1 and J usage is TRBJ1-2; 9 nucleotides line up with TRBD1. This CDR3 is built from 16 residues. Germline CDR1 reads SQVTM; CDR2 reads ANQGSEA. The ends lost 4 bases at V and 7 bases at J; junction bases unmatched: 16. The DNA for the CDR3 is TGCAGCGTTGGTGTTTTCCAGACAGGGGGTGGATCTGGCTACACCTTC. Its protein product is CSVGVFQTGGGSGYTF. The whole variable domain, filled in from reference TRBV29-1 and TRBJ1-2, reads SAVISQKPSRDICQRGTSLTIQCQVDSQVTMMFWYRQQPGQSLTLIATANQGSEATYESGFVIDKFPISRPNLTFSTLTVSNMSPEDSSIYLCSVGVFQTGGGSGYTFGSGTRLTVV.

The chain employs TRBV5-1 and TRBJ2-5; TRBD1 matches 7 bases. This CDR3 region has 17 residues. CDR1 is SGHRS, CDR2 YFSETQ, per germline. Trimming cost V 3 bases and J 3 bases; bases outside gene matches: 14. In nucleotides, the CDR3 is TGCGCCAGCAGCTCTGCTCCGGGACAGCATCAAAAAGAGACCCAGTACTTC. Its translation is CASSSAPGQHQKETQYF.

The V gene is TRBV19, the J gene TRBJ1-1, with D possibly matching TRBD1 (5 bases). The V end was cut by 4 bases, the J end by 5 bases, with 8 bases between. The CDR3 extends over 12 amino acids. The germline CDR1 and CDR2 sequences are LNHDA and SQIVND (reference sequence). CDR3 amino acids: CASSKRGTEAFF. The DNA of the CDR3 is TGTGCCAGTAGTAAGCGGGGGACTGAAGCTTTCTTT.

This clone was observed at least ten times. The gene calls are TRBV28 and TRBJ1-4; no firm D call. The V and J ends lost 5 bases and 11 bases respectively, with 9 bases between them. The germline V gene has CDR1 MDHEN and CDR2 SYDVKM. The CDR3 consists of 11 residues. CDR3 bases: TGTGCCAGCAGTACTATAGATAAACTGTTTTTT. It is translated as CASSTIDKLFF.

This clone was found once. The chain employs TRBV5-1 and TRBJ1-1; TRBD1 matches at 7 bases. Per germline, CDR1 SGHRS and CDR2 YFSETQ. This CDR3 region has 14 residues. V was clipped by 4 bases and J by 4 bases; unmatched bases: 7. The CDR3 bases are TGCGCCAGCAGCCCCTCGACAGGGATCACTGAAGCTTTCTTT. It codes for CASSPSTGITEAFF.

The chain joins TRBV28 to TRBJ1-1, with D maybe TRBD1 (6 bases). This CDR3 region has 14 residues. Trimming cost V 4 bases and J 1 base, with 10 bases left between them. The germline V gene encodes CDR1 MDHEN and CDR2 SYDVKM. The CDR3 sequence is CASSSPGQNTEAFF. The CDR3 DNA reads TGTGCCAGCAGTTCCCCGGGACAGAACACTGAAGCTTTCTTT.

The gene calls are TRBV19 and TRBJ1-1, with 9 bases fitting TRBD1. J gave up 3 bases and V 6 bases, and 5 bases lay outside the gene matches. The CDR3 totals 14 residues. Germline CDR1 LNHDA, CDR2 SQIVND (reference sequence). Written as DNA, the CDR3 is TGTGCCAGTAGGCTTCGGACAGGGGACACTGAAGCTTTCTTT. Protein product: CASRLRTGDTEAFF.

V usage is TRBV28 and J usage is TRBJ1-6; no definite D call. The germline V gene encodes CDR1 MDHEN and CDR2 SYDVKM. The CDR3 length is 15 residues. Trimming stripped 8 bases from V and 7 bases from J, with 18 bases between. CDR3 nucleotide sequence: TGTGCCAGCGTACGAACCGGAGTGCCCAATTCACCCCTCCACTTT. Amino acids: CASVRTGVPNSPLHF.

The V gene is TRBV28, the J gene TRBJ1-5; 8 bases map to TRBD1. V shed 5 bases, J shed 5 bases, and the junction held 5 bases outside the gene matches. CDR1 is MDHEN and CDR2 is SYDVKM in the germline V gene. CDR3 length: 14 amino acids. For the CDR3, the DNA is TGTGCCAGCAGTCCAGGGGGCGGGCATCAGCCCCAGCATTTT. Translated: CASSPGGGHQPQHF.